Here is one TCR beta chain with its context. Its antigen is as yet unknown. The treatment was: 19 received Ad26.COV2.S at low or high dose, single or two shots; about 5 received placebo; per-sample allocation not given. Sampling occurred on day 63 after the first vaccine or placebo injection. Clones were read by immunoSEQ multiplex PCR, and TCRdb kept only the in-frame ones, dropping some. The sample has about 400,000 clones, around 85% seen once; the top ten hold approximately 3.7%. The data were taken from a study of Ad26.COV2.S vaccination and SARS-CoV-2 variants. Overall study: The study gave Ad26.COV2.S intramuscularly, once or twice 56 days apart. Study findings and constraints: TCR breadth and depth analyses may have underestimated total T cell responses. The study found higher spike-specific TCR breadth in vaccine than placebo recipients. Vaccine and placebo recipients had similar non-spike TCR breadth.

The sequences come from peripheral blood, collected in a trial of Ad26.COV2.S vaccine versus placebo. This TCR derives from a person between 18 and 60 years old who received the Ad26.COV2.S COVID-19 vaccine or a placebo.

CDR3 sequence reads: CASSKPGLAVPDTQYF. CDR3 coding DNA: TGTGCCAGTTCCAAACCCGGACTAGCGGTCCCAGATACGCAGTATTTT. V is TRBV19 and J is TRBJ2-3; TRBD2 matches 10 bases. Germline CDR1 LNHDA, CDR2 SQIVND (reference sequence). There are 16 residues in the CDR3. V gave up 8 bases and J gave up 4 bases; unmatched junction bases: 12. The full variable domain, in which reference TRBV19 and TRBJ2-3 provide the parts outside the CDR3, is DGGITQSPKYLFRKEGQNVTLSCEQNLNHDAMYWYRQDPGQGLRLIYYSQIVNDFQKGDIAEGYSVSREKKESFPLTVTSAQKNPTAFYLCASSKPGLAVPDTQYFGPGTRLTVL.